This TCR beta chain was sequenced during a study of vaccination and CD4 T cells after COVID-19. Treatment reported: roughly ten-day PBMC culture with coronavirus spike peptide pools or control peptides (ViraFEST assay). The Oncomine TCR Beta short-read assay was applied to DNA of cultured CD4+ T cells. MiXCR was run by TCRdb on the PCR reads, yielding one entry per CDR3 protein. The data hold approximately 12,000 distinct CDR3 sequences, with around 56% observed a single time. Worth noting for this clonotype: Its cognate antigen is unknown.

Deletions cut 0 bases from V and 5 bases from J, with 14 bases between. The CDR3 spans 16 residues. Germline V gene sequence: CDR1 SGDLS, CDR2 YYNGEE. The specimen was CD4+ T cells from blood, cultured in vitro. This chain links TRBV9 with TRBJ2-2, with D possibly being TRBD2 (6 bases). The receptor was derived from a human donor who had recovered from COVID-19. The CDR3: CASSVGGAVGTGELFF. The CDR3 DNA follows: TGTGCCAGCAGCGTAGGCGGGGCTGTAGGGACCGGGGAGCTGTTTTTT.